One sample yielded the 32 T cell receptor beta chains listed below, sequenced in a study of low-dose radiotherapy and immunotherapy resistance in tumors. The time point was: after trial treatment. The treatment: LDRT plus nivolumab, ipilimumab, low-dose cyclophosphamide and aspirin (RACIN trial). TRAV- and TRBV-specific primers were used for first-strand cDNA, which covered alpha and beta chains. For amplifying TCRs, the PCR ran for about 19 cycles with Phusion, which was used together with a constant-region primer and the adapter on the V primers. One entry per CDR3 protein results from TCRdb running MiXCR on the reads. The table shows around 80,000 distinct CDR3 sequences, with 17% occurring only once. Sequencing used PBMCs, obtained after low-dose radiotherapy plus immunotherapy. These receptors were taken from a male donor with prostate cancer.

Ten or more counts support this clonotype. The CDR3 region is CASSQPGQFNEQFF. Here the CDR3 DNA reads TGTGCCAGCAGCCAGCCAGGGCAGTTCAATGAGCAGTTCTTC. This chain connects TRBV7-2 to TRBJ2-1; possibly TRBD1 for D (5 bases). With 5 bases removed from V and 6 bases from J, the gap between germline ends came to 14 bases. Germline V lookup: CDR1 SGHTA, CDR2 FQGNSA. The CDR3 spans 14 residues.

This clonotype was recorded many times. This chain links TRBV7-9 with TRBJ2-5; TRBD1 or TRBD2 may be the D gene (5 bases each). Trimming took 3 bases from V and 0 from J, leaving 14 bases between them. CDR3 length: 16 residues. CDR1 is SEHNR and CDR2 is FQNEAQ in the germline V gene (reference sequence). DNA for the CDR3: TGTGCCAGCAGCTTCGGGGACCGAAAGTACCAAGAGACCCAGTACTTC. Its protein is CASSFGDRKYQETQYF. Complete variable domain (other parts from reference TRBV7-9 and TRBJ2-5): DTGVSQNPRHKITKRGQNVTFRCDPISEHNRLYWYRQTLGQGPEFLTYFQNEAQLEKSRLLSDRFSAERPKGSFSTLEIQRTEQGDSAMYLCASSFGDRKYQETQYFGPGTRLLVL.

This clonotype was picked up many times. CDR3 DNA sequence: TGCGCCAGCAGCCAAGGACTAGCGGGAGGAGGTGATACGCAGTATTTT. Its translation is CASSQGLAGGGDTQYF. The rearrangement links TRBV4-1 to TRBJ2-3, with 13 bases fitting TRBD2. This CDR3 region has 16 residues. Trimming removed 1 base from V and 6 bases from J; junction bases left unmatched: 4. The germline gives CDR1 MGHRA, CDR2 YSYEKL.

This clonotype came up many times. CDR3 DNA sequence: TGTGCCAGCACCCGGGAGTCCGGCCAGCAGTATTTT. The encoded protein is CASTRESGQQYF. This chain uses TRBV7-2 with TRBJ2-3; a possible D gene is TRBD2 (6 bases). With 7 bases removed from V and 11 bases from J, the gap between germline ends came to 16 bases. This CDR3 is 12 amino acids long. The germline gives CDR1 SGHTA, CDR2 FQGNSA.

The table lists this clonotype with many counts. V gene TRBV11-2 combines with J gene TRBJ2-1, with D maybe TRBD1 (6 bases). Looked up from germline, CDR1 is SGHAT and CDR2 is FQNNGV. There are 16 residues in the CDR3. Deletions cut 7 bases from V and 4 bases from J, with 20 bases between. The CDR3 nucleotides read TGTGCCAGCATCGTGGGGGCAGGAGGAGGATACAATGAGCAGTTCTTC. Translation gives CASIVGAGGGYNEQFF.

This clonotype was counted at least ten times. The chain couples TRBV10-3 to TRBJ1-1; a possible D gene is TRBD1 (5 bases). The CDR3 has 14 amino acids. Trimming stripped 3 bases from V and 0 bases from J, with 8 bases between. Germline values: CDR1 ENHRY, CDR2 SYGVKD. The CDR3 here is CAISERQMNTEAFF. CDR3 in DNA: TGTGCCATCAGTGAAAGACAGATGAACACTGAAGCTTTCTTT.

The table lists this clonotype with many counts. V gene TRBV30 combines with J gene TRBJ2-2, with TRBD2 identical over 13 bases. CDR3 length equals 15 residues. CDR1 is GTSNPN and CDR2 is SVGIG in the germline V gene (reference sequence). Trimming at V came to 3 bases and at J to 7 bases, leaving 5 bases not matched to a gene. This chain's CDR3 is CAWRVGLAGVGELFF. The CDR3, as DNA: TGTGCCTGGAGGGTCGGACTAGCGGGAGTCGGGGAGCTGTTTTTT.

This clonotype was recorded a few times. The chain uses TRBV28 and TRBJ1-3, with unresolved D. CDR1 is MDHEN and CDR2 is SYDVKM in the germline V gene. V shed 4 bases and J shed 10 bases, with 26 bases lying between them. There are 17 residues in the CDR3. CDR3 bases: TGTGCCAGCAGTTCCGACCGGGCAGCTTTAAACCGTCAGACCATATATTTT. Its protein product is CASSSDRAALNRQTIYF.

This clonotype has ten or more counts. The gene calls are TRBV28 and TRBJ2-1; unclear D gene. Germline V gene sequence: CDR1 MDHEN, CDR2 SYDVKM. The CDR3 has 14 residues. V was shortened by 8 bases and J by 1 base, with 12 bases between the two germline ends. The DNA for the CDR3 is TGTGCCAGCGCTGCGAGGAGTTCCTACAATGAGCAGTTCTTC. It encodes CASAARSSYNEQFF.

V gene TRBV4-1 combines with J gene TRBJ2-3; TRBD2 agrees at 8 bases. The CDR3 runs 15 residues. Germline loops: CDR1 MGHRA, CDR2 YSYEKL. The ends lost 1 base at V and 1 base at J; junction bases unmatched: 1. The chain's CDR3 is CASSQVTSGTDTQYF. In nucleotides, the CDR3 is TGCGCCAGCAGCCAAGTGACTAGCGGCACAGATACGCAGTATTTT.

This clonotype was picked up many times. The CDR3 reads CASSLTDTQYF. The DNA for the CDR3 is TGTGCCAGCAGTTTAACAGATACGCAGTATTTT. The chain couples TRBV28 to TRBJ2-3; D not resolved. This CDR3 is built from 11 residues. Germline V gives CDR1 MDHEN, CDR2 SYDVKM. Trimming removed 2 bases from V and 3 bases from J, with 0 bases in between.

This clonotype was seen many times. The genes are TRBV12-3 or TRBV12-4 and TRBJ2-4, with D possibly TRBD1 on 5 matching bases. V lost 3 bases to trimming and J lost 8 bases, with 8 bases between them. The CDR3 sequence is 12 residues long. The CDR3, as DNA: TGTGCCAGCAGTTTCGTAGGGGACATTCAGTACTTC. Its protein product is CASSFVGDIQYF.

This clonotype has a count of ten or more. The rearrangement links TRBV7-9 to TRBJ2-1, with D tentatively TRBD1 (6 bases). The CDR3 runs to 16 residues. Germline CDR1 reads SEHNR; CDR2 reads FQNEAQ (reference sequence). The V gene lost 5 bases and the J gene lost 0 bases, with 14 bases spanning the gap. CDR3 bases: TGTGCCAGCAGCGCCCCAGGGGCTAGCTCCTACAATGAGCAGTTCTTC. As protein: CASSAPGASSYNEQFF. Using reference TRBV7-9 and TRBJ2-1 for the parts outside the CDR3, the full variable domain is DTGVSQNPRHKITKRGQNVTFRCDPISEHNRLYWYRQTLGQGPEFLTYFQNEAQLEKSRLLSDRFSAERPKGSFSTLEIQRTEQGDSAMYLCASSAPGASSYNEQFFGPGTRLTVL.

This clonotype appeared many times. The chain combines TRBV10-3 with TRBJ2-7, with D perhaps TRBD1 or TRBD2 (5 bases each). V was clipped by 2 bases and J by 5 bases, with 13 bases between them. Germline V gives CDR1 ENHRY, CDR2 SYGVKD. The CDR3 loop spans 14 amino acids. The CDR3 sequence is CAISEDGGTNEQYF. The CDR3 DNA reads TGTGCCATCAGTGAGGATGGGGGAACCAACGAGCAGTACTTC.

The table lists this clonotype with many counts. As DNA, the CDR3 is TGTGCCAGCAGTTTTGGGCTTGGGGGGAACACTGAAGCTTTCTTT. It yields the protein CASSFGLGGNTEAFF. V and J are TRBV28 and TRBJ1-1; TRBD1 is a possible D gene (5 bases). Germline assignment: CDR1 MDHEN and CDR2 SYDVKM. This CDR3 has 15 residues. Trimming stripped 3 bases from V and 1 base from J, with 12 bases between.

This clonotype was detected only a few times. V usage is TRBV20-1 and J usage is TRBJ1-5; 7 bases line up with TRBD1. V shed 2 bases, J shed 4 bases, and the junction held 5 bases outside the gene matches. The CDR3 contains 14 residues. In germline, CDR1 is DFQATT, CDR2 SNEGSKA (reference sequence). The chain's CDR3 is CSARPATGNQPQHF. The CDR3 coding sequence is TGCAGTGCTAGACCCGCGACAGGGAATCAGCCCCAGCATTTT.

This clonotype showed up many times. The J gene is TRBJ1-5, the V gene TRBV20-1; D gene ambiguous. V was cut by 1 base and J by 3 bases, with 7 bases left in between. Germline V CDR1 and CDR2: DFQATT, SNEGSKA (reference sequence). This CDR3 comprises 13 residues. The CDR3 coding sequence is TGCAGTGCTAGAGGGGTCCTCAATCAGCCCCAGCATTTT. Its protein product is CSARGVLNQPQHF.

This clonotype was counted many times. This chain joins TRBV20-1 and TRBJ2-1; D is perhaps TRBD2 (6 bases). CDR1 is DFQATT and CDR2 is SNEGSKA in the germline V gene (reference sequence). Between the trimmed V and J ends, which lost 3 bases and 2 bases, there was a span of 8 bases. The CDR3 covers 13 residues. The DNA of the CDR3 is TGCAGTGCTAGCGGGAGCCCCTACAATGAGCAGTTCTTC. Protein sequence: CSASGSPYNEQFF.

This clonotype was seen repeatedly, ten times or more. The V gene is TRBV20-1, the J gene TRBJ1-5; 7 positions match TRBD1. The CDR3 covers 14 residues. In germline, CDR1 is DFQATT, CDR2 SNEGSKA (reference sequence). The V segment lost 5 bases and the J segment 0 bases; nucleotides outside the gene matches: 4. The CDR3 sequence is CSAGDRYSNQPQHF. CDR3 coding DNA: TGCAGTGCTGGGGACAGATATAGCAATCAGCCCCAGCATTTT.

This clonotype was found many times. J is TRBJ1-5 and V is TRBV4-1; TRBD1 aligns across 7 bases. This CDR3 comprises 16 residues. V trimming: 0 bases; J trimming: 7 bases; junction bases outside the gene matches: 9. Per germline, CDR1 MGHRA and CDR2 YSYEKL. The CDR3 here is CASSQEGTEGRQPQHF. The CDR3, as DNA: TGCGCCAGCAGCCAAGAGGGGACAGAAGGGAGACAGCCCCAGCATTTT.

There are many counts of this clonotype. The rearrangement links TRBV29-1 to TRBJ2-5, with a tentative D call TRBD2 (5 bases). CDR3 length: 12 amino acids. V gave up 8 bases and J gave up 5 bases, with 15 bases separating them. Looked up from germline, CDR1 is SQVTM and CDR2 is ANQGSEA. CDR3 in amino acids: CSSSSGGETQYF. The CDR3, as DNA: TGCAGCTCCTCCTCAGGCGGGGAGACCCAGTACTTC.

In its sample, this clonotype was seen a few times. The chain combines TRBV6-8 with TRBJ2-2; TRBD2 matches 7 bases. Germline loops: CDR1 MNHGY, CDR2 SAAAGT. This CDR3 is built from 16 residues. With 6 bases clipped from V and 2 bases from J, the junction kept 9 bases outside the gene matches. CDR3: CASRFSAGENTGELFF. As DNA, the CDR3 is TGTGCCAGCAGGTTTTCGGCGGGAGAAAACACCGGGGAGCTGTTTTTT.

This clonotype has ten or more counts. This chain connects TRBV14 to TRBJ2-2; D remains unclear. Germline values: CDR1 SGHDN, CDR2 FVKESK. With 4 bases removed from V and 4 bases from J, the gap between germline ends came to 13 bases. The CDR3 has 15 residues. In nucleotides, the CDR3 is TGTGCCAGCAGCCCCTTAGGTCCCGTCACCGGGGAGCTGTTTTTT. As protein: CASSPLGPVTGELFF.

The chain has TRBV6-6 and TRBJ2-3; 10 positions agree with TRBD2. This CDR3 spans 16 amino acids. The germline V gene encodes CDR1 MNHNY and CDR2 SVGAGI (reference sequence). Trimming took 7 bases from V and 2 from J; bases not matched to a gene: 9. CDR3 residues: CASTWSGRAPTDTQYF. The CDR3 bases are TGTGCCAGCACTTGGAGCGGGAGGGCCCCCACAGATACGCAGTATTTT.

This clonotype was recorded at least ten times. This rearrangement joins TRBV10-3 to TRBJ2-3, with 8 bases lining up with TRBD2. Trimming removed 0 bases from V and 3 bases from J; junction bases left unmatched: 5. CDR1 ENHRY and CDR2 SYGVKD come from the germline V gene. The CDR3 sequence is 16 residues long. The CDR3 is CAISESSGGTTDTQYF. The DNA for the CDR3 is TGTGCCATCAGTGAGTCTTCGGGAGGGACGACAGATACGCAGTATTTT.

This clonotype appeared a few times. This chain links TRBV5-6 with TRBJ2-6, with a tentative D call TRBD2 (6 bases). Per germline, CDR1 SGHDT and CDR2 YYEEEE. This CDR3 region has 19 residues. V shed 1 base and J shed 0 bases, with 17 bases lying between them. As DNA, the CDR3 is TGTGCCAGCAGCTTGCCGTGGGGGACTGCGAGCTCTGGGGCCAACGTCCTGACTTTC. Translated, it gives CASSLPWGTASSGANVLTF.

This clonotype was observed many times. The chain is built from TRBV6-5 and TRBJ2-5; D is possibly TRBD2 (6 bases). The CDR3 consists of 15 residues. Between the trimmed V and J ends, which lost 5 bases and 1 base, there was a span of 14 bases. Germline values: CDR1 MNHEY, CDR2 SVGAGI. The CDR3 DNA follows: TGTGCCAGCAGTACCTCCGCTAGCGCCCAAGAGACCCAGTACTTC. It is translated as CASSTSASAQETQYF.

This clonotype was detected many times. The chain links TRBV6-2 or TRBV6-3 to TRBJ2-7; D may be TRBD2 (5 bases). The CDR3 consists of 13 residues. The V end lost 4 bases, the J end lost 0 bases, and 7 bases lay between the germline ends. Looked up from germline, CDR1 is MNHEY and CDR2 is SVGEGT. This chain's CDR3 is CASSFGNSYEQYF. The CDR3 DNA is TGTGCCAGCAGTTTCGGGAACTCCTACGAGCAGTACTTC.

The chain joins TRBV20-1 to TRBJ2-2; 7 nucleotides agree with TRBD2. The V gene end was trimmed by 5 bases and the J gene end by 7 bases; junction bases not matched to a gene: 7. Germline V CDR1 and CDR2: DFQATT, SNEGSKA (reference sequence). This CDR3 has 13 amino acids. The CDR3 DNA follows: TGCAGTGCTCCCCGGGACTACAACGGGGAGCTGTTTTTT. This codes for CSAPRDYNGELFF.

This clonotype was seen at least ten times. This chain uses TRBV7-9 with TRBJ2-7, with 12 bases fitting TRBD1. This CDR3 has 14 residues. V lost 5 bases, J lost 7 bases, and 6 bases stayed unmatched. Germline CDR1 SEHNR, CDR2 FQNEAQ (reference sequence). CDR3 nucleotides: TGTGCCAGCAGCATGGGACAGGGGGCGAAAGAGCAGTACTTC. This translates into CASSMGQGAKEQYF. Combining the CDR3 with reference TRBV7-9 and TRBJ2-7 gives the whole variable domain DTGVSQNPRHKITKRGQNVTFRCDPISEHNRLYWYRQTLGQGPEFLTYFQNEAQLEKSRLLSDRFSAERPKGSFSTLEIQRTEQGDSAMYLCASSMGQGAKEQYFGPGTRLTVT.

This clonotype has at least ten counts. The CDR3 sequence: CASSLTGGSGYEQYF. CDR3 DNA: TGTGCCAGCAGTTTAACAGGGGGCTCAGGCTACGAGCAGTACTTC. The rearrangement joins TRBV28 to TRBJ2-7; TRBD1 agrees at 9 bases. Germline CDR1 MDHEN, CDR2 SYDVKM. The CDR3 contains 15 residues. Losses at the gene ends were 2 bases for V and 3 bases for J; bases not matched to a gene: 5.

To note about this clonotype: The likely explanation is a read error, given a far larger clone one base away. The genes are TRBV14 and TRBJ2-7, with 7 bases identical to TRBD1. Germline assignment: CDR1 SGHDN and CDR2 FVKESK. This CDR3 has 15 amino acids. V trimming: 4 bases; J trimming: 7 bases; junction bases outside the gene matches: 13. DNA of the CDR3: TGTGCCAGCAGCCGACAGGGCAGCTCCTACAATGAGCAGTACTTC. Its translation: CASSRQGSSYNEQYF.